The present T cell receptor (beta chain) was sequenced within a study of blood T cells in healthy people across ages. The CDR3 covers 14 residues. V lost 0 bases, J lost 6 bases, and 11 bases lay in between. The germline CDR1 and CDR2 sequences are SGHRS and YFSETQ. Combining a sample-barcoded 5' primer with a J-beta primer mix, a second PCR ran for 7 to 11 cycles. No fewer than 3 million CDR3-containing paired-end reads came from each sample. TCRdb recomputed calls from the 5' RACE reads with MiXCR, one row per CDR3 protein. The profile shows 900,000 to 950,000 distinct CDR3 sequences, about 29% of them singletons. Study-wide results and caveats: Older age went with lower TCR beta diversity per million T cells, in a roughly linear way.

This clonotype turned up a few times. The antigen remains unidentified. In addition, the sample was reused for a study of T cells of mothers and their children.

This TCR was recovered from a woman aged 40 to 55 in good health. The chain is built from TRBV5-1 and TRBJ2-3; D might be TRBD2 (5 bases). What was sequenced was blood. DNA of the CDR3: TGCGCCAGCAGCTTGGATGGGGAGCGCGATACGCAGTATTTT. The encoded protein is CASSLDGERDTQYF.